The 13 T cell receptor beta chains presented below share a single source sample, sequenced in a study of identical twins. MiXCR, applied by TCRdb to the 5' RACE reads, yields one record per CDR3 protein. This table has around 490,000 distinct CDR3 sequences, 20% to 25% appearing once. These data also featured in a second study, about yellow fever vaccine responses in identical twins.

The sample consisted of CD4+ T cells sorted from blood. These receptor sequences come from a woman under 30 in good health.

The chain uses TRBV29-1 and TRBJ1-2, with 9 nucleotides matching TRBD1. CDR1 and CDR2 (germline): SQVTM, ANQGSEA. The CDR3 totals 13 residues. With 7 bases clipped from V and 7 bases from J, the junction kept 10 bases outside the gene matches. In DNA, the CDR3 is TGCAGCGCCCAGGGACAGGGAGCCAGTGGCTACACCTTC. It yields the protein CSAQGQGASGYTF.

The chain carries TRBV5-1 and TRBJ2-1, with D perhaps TRBD2 (6 bases). Per the germline V gene, CDR1 is SGHRS and CDR2 is YFSETQ. With 1 base removed from V and 5 bases from J, the gap between germline ends came to 10 bases. The CDR3 runs to 14 residues. CDR3 amino acids: CASSLTGVNNEQFF. DNA of the CDR3: TGCGCCAGCAGCTTGACGGGAGTCAACAATGAGCAGTTCTTC.

This clonotype was observed a few times. The chain is built from TRBV7-9 and TRBJ2-5; D is ambiguous. V was cut by 1 base and J by 2 bases, with 11 bases left in between. The germline gives CDR1 SEHNR, CDR2 FQNEAQ (reference sequence). The CDR3 contains 15 residues. The CDR3 DNA sequence: TGTGCCAGCAGCTTAGAACTTCGCAGACAAGAGACCCAGTACTTC. Translation: CASSLELRRQETQYF.

The gene calls are TRBV28 and TRBJ2-5; D not resolved. The CDR3 spans 14 residues. Germline CDR1 MDHEN, CDR2 SYDVKM. Trimming shortened V by 5 bases and J by 4 bases, and 14 bases separated the two germline ends. CDR3 DNA: TGTGCCAGCAGTCCCCCCCCGTGGGGAGAGACCCAGTACTTC. It yields the protein CASSPPPWGETQYF. Together with reference TRBV28 and TRBJ2-5, the CDR3 gives the full variable domain: DVKVTQSSRYLVKRTGEKVFLECVQDMDHENMFWYRQDPGLGLRLIYFSYDVKMKEKGDIPEGYSVSREKKERFSLILESASTNQTSMYLCASSPPPWGETQYFGPGTRLLVL.

This clonotype was seen ten or more times. This chain joins TRBV5-1 and TRBJ2-7; D remains unclear. Germline V CDR1 and CDR2: SGHRS, YFSETQ. CDR3 length equals 12 residues. Trimming shortened V by 1 base and J by 2 bases, and 4 bases separated the two germline ends. The DNA for the CDR3 is TGCGCCAGCAGCTTGAATCCCTACGAGCAGTACTTC. Translation gives CASSLNPYEQYF.

The gene calls are TRBV20-1 and TRBJ1-5; the D is unclear. The V gene lost 0 bases and the J gene lost 3 bases, with 9 bases spanning the gap. Per germline, CDR1 DFQATT and CDR2 SNEGSKA (reference sequence). CDR3 length: 14 residues. CDR3 sequence: CSARDAGYNQPQHF. CDR3 sequence (DNA): TGCAGTGCTAGAGATGCGGGGTACAATCAGCCCCAGCATTTT.

The chain recombines TRBV12-3 or TRBV12-4 with TRBJ2-1; D might be TRBD1 (7 bases). V was clipped by 5 bases and J by 7 bases, with 21 bases between them. This CDR3 is 16 amino acids long. DNA of the CDR3: TGTGCCAGCAGTCACAGGGGCAACCTCGCGGGGAATGAGCAGTTCTTC. This gives the protein CASSHRGNLAGNEQFF.

This clonotype was counted only a few times. This chain joins TRBV9 and TRBJ2-3; 8 nucleotides line up with TRBD2. The length of the CDR3 is 16 residues. With 2 bases clipped from V and 3 bases from J, the junction kept 8 bases outside the gene matches. Germline V gene lookup returns CDR1 SGDLS and CDR2 YYNGEE. CDR3 DNA sequence: TGTGCCAGCAGCGTCTTAGCGGGACCGGGGACAGATACGCAGTATTTT. It translates to CASSVLAGPGTDTQYF.

The chain joins TRBV29-1 to TRBJ2-2; D is undetermined. The CDR3 runs to 14 residues. Looked up from germline, CDR1 is SQVTM and CDR2 is ANQGSEA. V lost 7 bases to trimming and J lost 3 bases, with 15 bases between them. The CDR3 sequence is CSATRTVDTGELFF. CDR3 DNA sequence: TGCAGCGCTACCCGGACGGTAGACACCGGGGAGCTGTTTTTT.

The chain couples TRBV28 to TRBJ1-5; 9 nucleotides align to TRBD1. Germline V CDR1 and CDR2: MDHEN, SYDVKM. The CDR3 is 15 amino acids. Trimming at V came to 2 bases and at J to 5 bases, leaving 4 bases not matched to a gene. The CDR3: CASSLGTGQHQPQHF. The DNA of the CDR3 is TGTGCCAGCAGTTTAGGGACAGGGCAGCATCAGCCCCAGCATTTT. The entire variable domain, with the rest obtained from reference TRBV28 and TRBJ1-5, is as follows: DVKVTQSSRYLVKRTGEKVFLECVQDMDHENMFWYRQDPGLGLRLIYFSYDVKMKEKGDIPEGYSVSREKKERFSLILESASTNQTSMYLCASSLGTGQHQPQHFGDGTRLSIL.

This clonotype was recorded a few times. The V and J genes are TRBV5-1 and TRBJ2-2; 8 bases match TRBD2. The trim removed 4 bases at V and 4 bases at J, leaving 9 bases unmatched. The CDR3 contains 16 residues. From germline, CDR1 is SGHRS and CDR2 YFSETQ. CDR3 in DNA: TGCGCCAGCAGCCTGCATTTAGCGGGGATCACCGGGGAGCTGTTTTTT. It translates to CASSLHLAGITGELFF. The full variable domain, with the rest looked up from reference TRBV5-1 and TRBJ2-2, is KAGVTQTPRYLIKTRGQQVTLSCSPISGHRSVSWYQQTPGQGLQFLFEYFSETQRNKGNFPGRFSGRQFSNSRSEMNVSTLELGDSALYLCASSLHLAGITGELFFGEGSRLTVL.

This clonotype has only a few counts. The CDR3 loop reads CAISVSMGGDTGELFF. The CDR3 DNA sequence: TGTGCCATCAGTGTATCCATGGGAGGAGACACCGGGGAGCTGTTTTTT. This chain uses TRBV10-3 with TRBJ2-2; a weak D match, TRBD2 (6 bases). The ends were cut back, 4 bases at V and 3 bases at J, with 15 bases in the middle. The CDR3 length is 16 residues. Germline loops: CDR1 ENHRY, CDR2 SYGVKD.

The table lists this clonotype with a few counts. J is TRBJ2-1 and V is TRBV9; 10 bases map to TRBD2. CDR1 and CDR2 (germline): SGDLS, YYNGEE. Trimming at V came to 4 bases and at J to 2 bases, leaving 3 bases not matched to a gene. The CDR3 is 15 residues long. The CDR3 spells CASSLSGRTYNEQFF. CDR3 DNA: TGTGCCAGCAGCCTTAGCGGGAGGACCTACAATGAGCAGTTCTTC.